The 10 T cell receptor beta chains below come from one sample, sequenced in a study of blood T cells in healthy people across ages. A J-beta primer mix and a sample-barcoded 5' primer were used in a second PCR of roughly 7 to 12 cycles. TCRdb recomputed calls from the 5' RACE reads with MiXCR, one row per CDR3 protein. Seen here are 1.5 million to 1.8 million distinct CDR3 sequences, 42% observed once, and the top ten hold more than 4%. Input material: blood. The source of these receptors is a woman aged 18-29 years in good health.

The genes are TRBV5-1 and TRBJ2-3; the match to TRBD2 covers 8 bases. Per germline, CDR1 SGHRS and CDR2 YFSETQ. The ends lost 4 bases at V and 0 bases at J; junction bases unmatched: 7. CDR3 length equals 16 residues. CDR3 loop: CASSTKRGPSTDTQYF. The CDR3 DNA reads TGCGCCAGCAGCACCAAGCGGGGGCCTAGCACAGATACGCAGTATTTT.

This rearrangement joins TRBV11-1 to TRBJ2-3; 9 bases align to TRBD2. The CDR3 is 16 amino acids. With V trimmed by 0 bases and J by 4 bases, 5 bases remained unmatched. The germline CDR1 and CDR2 sequences are SGHAT and FQDESV (reference sequence). The CDR3 spells CASSLAISGRADTQYF. The CDR3 nucleotides read TGTGCCAGCAGCTTAGCAATTAGCGGGAGAGCAGATACGCAGTATTTT.

The CDR3 is CSAHPRLAGYSETQYF. As DNA, the CDR3 is TGCAGTGCCCACCCGAGACTAGCGGGCTATTCTGAGACCCAGTACTTC. The chain combines TRBV20-1 with TRBJ2-5; 10 bases are shared with TRBD2. The V segment lost 6 bases and the J segment 5 bases; nucleotides outside the gene matches: 15. The CDR3 is 16 amino acids. Germline V gene data show CDR1 as DFQATT and CDR2 as SNEGSKA (reference sequence).

This clonotype has only one observation. The rearrangement uses TRBV20-1 and TRBJ1-2; D perhaps matches TRBD1 (6 bases). The CDR3 spans 18 residues. The germline V gene has CDR1 DFQATT and CDR2 SNEGSKA (reference sequence). Trimming left V 1 base short and J 0 bases short, with 21 bases between. The CDR3 protein is CSARAYRQDSLANYGYTF. CDR3 coding DNA: TGCAGTGCTAGAGCCTATAGACAGGACAGCCTAGCTAACTATGGCTACACCTTC.

The chain carries TRBV20-1 and TRBJ1-3, with 9 bases fitting TRBD1. Germline CDR1 reads DFQATT; CDR2 reads SNEGSKA (reference sequence). Germline trimming cut 4 bases from V and 8 bases from J; bases unmatched to any gene: 3. The length of the CDR3 is 12 residues. The CDR3 nucleotides read TGCAGTGCTAAGGGACAGGGCCACACCATATATTTT. Its protein is CSAKGQGHTIYF.

The chain links TRBV4-1 to TRBJ2-3; 9 bases fit TRBD2. This CDR3 comprises 16 residues. Germline V gene sequence: CDR1 MGHRA, CDR2 YSYEKL. With 0 bases clipped from V and 2 bases from J, the junction kept 3 bases outside the gene matches. In DNA form, the CDR3 reads TGCGCCAGCAGCCAAGACCTAGCGGGGATCACAGATACGCAGTATTTT. Protein: CASSQDLAGITDTQYF.

This clonotype was seen more than once but under ten times. The genes are TRBV20-1 and TRBJ2-3, with D possibly TRBD1 on 5 matching bases. V was pared by 6 bases and J by 0 bases, with 16 bases between. The CDR3 sequence is 15 residues long. CDR1 and CDR2 (germline): DFQATT, SNEGSKA (reference sequence). The CDR3 DNA reads TGCAGTGCCCGTGGACATCCGGGTAGCACAGATACGCAGTATTTT. This translates into CSARGHPGSTDTQYF.

This clonotype was seen more than once but under ten times. The V call is TRBV6-1, the J call TRBJ1-2, with D perhaps matching TRBD1 (5 bases). This CDR3 has 14 residues. The V end was cut by 0 bases, the J end by 2 bases, with 7 bases between. CDR1 is MNHNS and CDR2 is SASEGT in the germline V gene. The CDR3 region is CASSEAGANYGYTF. The DNA for the CDR3 is TGTGCCAGCAGTGAAGCCGGGGCCAACTATGGCTACACCTTC.

The chain combines TRBV20-1 with TRBJ1-6; D gene uncertain. Trimming removed 1 base at V and 10 bases at J, with 11 bases between. This CDR3 comprises 13 residues. Looked up from germline, CDR1 is DFQATT and CDR2 is SNEGSKA (reference sequence). Here the CDR3 reads CSARGVVGSPLHF. In DNA form, the CDR3 reads TGCAGTGCTAGAGGGGTCGTTGGGTCACCCCTCCACTTT.

There are a few counts of this clonotype. V gene TRBV19 combines with J gene TRBJ2-7; tentative D call: TRBD1 (5 bases). The V gene's germline CDR1 is LNHDA and CDR2 SQIVND (reference sequence). V lost 2 bases and J lost 1, with 9 bases in between. The CDR3 is 14 residues long. The CDR3 loop is CASSIQDTSYEQYF. The CDR3 bases are TGTGCCAGTAGTATACAGGACACATCCTACGAGCAGTACTTC.